This T cell receptor beta chain was observed in a study of Ad26.COV2.S vaccination and SARS-CoV-2 variants. Study summary: Ad26.COV2.S was injected intramuscularly once or twice, 56 days apart. The study, taken as a whole, reports: The study found similar non-spike TCR breadth in vaccine and placebo recipients.

For this clone: The antigen is undetermined.

The protocol was immunoSEQ multiplex PCR, while the TCRdb copy is restricted to in-frame clones and leaves out a portion. This sample carries about 350,000 clones, 80% to 90% of them seen once, and the ten largest clones take approximately 11%. CDR1 and CDR2 (germline): SGHRS, YFSETQ. Trimming cost V 4 bases and J 5 bases; bases outside gene matches: 11. The CDR3 sequence is 16 residues long. As to treatment: roughly 18 received Ad26.COV2.S at low or high dose, single or two shots; roughly 5 received placebo; per-sample allocation not given. Samples came from day 63 after the first vaccine or placebo injection. Built on an Ad26 vector, the vaccine expressed Wuhan-strain SARS-CoV-2 spike.

This chain links TRBV5-1 with TRBJ2-2; 7 bases align to TRBD1. The TCR comes from a person between 18 and 60 years old who received the Ad26.COV2.S COVID-19 vaccine or a placebo. The specimen was peripheral blood, collected in a trial of Ad26.COV2.S vaccine versus placebo. The CDR3 spells CASSRPGTAITGELFF. In DNA form, the CDR3 reads TGCGCCAGCAGCCGCCCCGGGACAGCTATAACCGGGGAGCTGTTTTTT.